The rows below give T cell receptor beta chains drawn from one sample of a study of cytomegalovirus exposure and HLA in healthy donors. Repertoires were generated with immunoSEQ multiplex PCR, while TCRdb's copy carries only in-frame clones and drops some. The sample lists approximately 130,000 clones, about 84% occurring once. Sequenced material: PBMCs. Every receptor here comes from a boy younger than 18 in good health and CMV-seronegative. CDR3s include the opening cysteine and the closing phenylalanine or tryptophan. A D gene is named only where the DNA matches it firmly. Some rows have no size entry. The others give once, few or many, or a class for an expanded clone.

d_call cdr3_length j_call v_call clone_size cdr3_aa cdr3_nt
- 14 TRBJ2-1 TRBV27 - CASNILGQSHEQFF TGTGCCAGCAACATCCTCGGACAGTCCCATGAGCAGTTCTTC
- 13 TRBJ2-7 TRBV6-6 - CASSYSPQGEQYF TGTGCCAGCAGTTACTCGCCCCAGGGCGAGCAGTACTTC
TRBD1 15 TRBJ1-2 TRBV30 - CAWSPMTGANYGYTF TGTGCCTGGAGTCCTATGACAGGGGCCAACTATGGCTACACCTTC
- 13 TRBJ2-3 TRBV30 - CAGARFDTDTQYF TGTGCCGGGGCCCGTTTCGACACAGATACGCAGTATTTT
- 20 TRBJ1-5 TRBV19 - CASKPGGVTDQRLSNQPQHF TGTGCCAGTAAACCGGGGGGGGTGACGGACCAAAGACTTAGCAATCAGCCCCAGCATTTT
- 16 TRBJ2-1 TRBV5-1 - CASSPSGPSSYNEQFF TGCGCCAGCAGCCCAAGCGGGCCGAGCTCCTACAATGAGCAGTTCTTC
- 14 TRBJ2-7 TRBV30 - CAWSTGGAGYEQYF TGTGCCTGGTCGACAGGCGGTGCAGGATACGAGCAGTACTTC
TRBD2 14 TRBJ2-7 TRBV5-1 once CASSSLAGKYEQYF TGCGCCAGCAGCTCACTAGCGGGGAAGTACGAGCAGTACTTC
- 13 TRBJ1-2 TRBV19 - CASTRGGSYGYTF TGTGCCAGTACTAGGGGCGGGAGCTATGGCTACACCTTC
- 14 TRBJ1-1 TRBV4-1 few CASSQGTQGTEAFF TGCGCCAGCAGCCAAGGGACTCAAGGGACTGAAGCTTTCTTT
- 13 TRBJ2-7 TRBV11-2 few CASSPPEPYEQYF TGTGCCAGCAGCCCGCCGGAGCCCTACGAGCAGTACTTC
TRBD1 15 TRBJ1-1 TRBV7-9 - CASSKGQGALTEAFF TGTGCCAGCAGCAAGGGACAGGGGGCGCTCACTGAAGCTTTCTTT
- 18 TRBJ2-6 TRBV9 once CASSGPETLRVVANVLTF TGTGCCAGCAGCGGCCCGGAGACTTTGAGGGTAGTGGCCAACGTCCTGACTTTC
TRBD2 15 TRBJ2-7 TRBV2 - CASSEELAGDYEQYF TGTGCCAGCAGTGAGGAACTAGCGGGAGACTACGAGCAGTACTTC
- 14 TRBJ2-1 TRBV4-3 - CASSQDRLYNEQFF TGCGCCAGCAGCCAAGACAGATTATACAATGAGCAGTTCTTC
TRBD2 15 TRBJ2-3 TRBV5-4 - CASSDGLAGTDTQYF TGTGCCAGCAGCGATGGACTAGCGGGAACAGATACGCAGTATTTT
- 15 TRBJ2-5 TRBV11-1 - CASSLALDNKGTQYF TGTGCCAGCAGCTTAGCGCTAGATAACAAAGGGACCCAGTACTTC
TRBD1 18 TRBJ2-6 TRBV27 - CASRRTAGGRLGANVLTF TGTGCCAGCAGGCGGACGGCAGGGGGAAGGTTAGGGGCCAACGTCCTGACTTTC
- 12 TRBJ1-2 TRBV4-2 - CASSQESEGYTF TGTGCCAGCAGCCAAGAGAGCGAGGGCTACACCTTC
TRBD1 14 TRBJ1-1 TRBV6-5 - CASRPGQGNTEAFF TGTGCCAGCAGACCGGGACAGGGGAACACTGAAGCTTTCTTT
- 15 TRBJ1-1 TRBV5-6 - CASSSHSRDTLEAFF TGTGCCAGCAGCTCCCACTCCCGGGACACCCTTGAAGCTTTCTTT
- 13 TRBJ2-1 TRBV6-6 - CASRETGGGEQFF TGTGCCAGCAGAGAGACAGGCGGTGGTGAGCAGTTCTTC
TRBD2 16 TRBJ2-5 TRBV9 - CASSPRTLAGEETQYF TGTGCCAGCAGCCCCCGAACACTAGCGGGAGAAGAGACCCAGTACTTC
TRBD1 15 TRBJ2-5 TRBV7-9 - CASSDRQGPQETQYF TGTGCCAGCAGCGATAGACAGGGGCCACAAGAGACCCAGTACTTC
TRBD2 15 TRBJ2-1 TRBV10-3 - CAISGGSMTYNEQFF TGTGCCATCAGTGGCGGGAGTATGACCTACAATGAGCAGTTCTTC
TRBD1 15 TRBJ2-7 TRBV27 once CASSLSGTGENEQYF TGTGCCAGCAGTTTATCAGGGACAGGGGAGAACGAGCAGTACTTC
TRBD1 16 TRBJ1-2 TRBV7-9 - CASSLQGVALSYGYTF TGTGCCAGCAGCTTACAGGGGGTAGCCCTGAGCTATGGCTACACCTTC